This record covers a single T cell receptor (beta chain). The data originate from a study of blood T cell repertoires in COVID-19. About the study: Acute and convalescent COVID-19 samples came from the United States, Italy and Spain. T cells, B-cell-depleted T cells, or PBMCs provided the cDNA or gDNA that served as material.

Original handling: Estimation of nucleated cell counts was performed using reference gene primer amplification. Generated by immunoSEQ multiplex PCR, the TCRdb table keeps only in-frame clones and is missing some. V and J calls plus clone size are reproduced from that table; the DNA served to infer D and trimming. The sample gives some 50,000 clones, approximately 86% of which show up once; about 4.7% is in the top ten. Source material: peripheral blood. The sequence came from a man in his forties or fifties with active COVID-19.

CDR3 loop: CASSPSRTGTYNEQFF. In nucleotides, the CDR3 is TGTGCCAGCAGCCCCTCCCGGACAGGGACTTACAATGAGCAGTTCTTC. The V gene is TRBV7-9, the J gene TRBJ2-1; 8 nucleotides match TRBD1. CDR3 size: 16 residues. Germline lookup yields CDR1 SEHNR and CDR2 FQNEAQ (reference sequence). V gave up 5 bases and J gave up 4 bases; unmatched junction bases: 10.